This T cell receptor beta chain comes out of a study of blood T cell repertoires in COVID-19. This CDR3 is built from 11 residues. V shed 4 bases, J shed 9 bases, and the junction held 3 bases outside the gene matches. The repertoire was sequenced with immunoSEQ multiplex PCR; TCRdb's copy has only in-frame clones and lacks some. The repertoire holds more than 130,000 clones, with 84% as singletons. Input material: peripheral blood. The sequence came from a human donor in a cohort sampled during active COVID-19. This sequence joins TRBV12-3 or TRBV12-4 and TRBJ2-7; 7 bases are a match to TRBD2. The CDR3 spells CASSSREVQYF. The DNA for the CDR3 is TGTGCCAGCAGTTCCCGGGAGGTGCAGTACTTC.